This T cell receptor beta chain was profiled in a study of shared clonotypes between healthy human individuals. Study-wide context: Per donor, CD8 memory used one plate, CD8 naive used two, CD4 memory used three and CD4 naive used three. Study findings and constraints: Clonotype sharing among donors likely depends on sequencing depth.

Genomic DNA of each subset was evenly split across several immunoSEQ plates. Here immunoSEQ multiplex PCR was the method, and the copy in TCRdb shows in-frame clones only, minus some. Counted here are over a million clones, 70% to 80% occurring once; the ten biggest clones make up more than 0.5%. CDR3 size: 14 residues. The junction had 10 bases not matched to a gene; V was cut back by 8 bases and J by 6 bases. The germline gives CDR1 MNHEY, CDR2 SVGAGI. In regard to this clone: Its antigen is not known.

The sequenced sample consisted of memory CD4+ T cells from PBMCs. This sample's subset: CD45RA-negative fraction. The chain employs TRBV6-5 and TRBJ2-4; 7 positions match TRBD2. The sequence derives from a man between 18 and 35 years old in good health. Some clones in this sample may be carry-over from other donors' samples. CDR3 DNA: TGTGCCAGCCAGAGTGGGGGGGTCCGAAACATTCAGTACTTC. Translated: CASQSGGVRNIQYF.